Below, 27 T cell receptor beta chains from the same sample are listed, as sequenced in a study of T-cell memory formation after mild COVID-19. A single record per CDR3 protein comes from TCRdb applying MiXCR to the 5' RACE reads. The table records approximately 580,000 distinct CDR3 sequences, roughly 22% of them present only once. Specimen: PBMCs or a T cell subset sorted from them (not recorded which). Source of these receptors: an adult woman who had mild COVID-19 (a few samples of this study predate the infection). Cell type and time point are not known.

This clonotype was seen a handful of times. V gene TRBV7-2 combines with J gene TRBJ2-2, with 9 bases fitting TRBD2. Germline values: CDR1 SGHTA, CDR2 FQGNSA. V shed 2 bases, J shed 2 bases, and the junction held 6 bases outside the gene matches. The CDR3 contains 17 residues. CDR3 residues: CASSLTAGGPNTGELFF. The CDR3 coding sequence is TGTGCCAGCAGCTTAACGGCGGGAGGGCCTAACACCGGGGAGCTGTTTTTT.

This sequence joins TRBV15 and TRBJ2-7, with D possibly TRBD1 on 5 matching bases. CDR1 is LNHNV, CDR2 YYDKDF, per germline (reference sequence). The CDR3 has 14 residues. V lost 2 bases to trimming and J lost 3 bases, with 11 bases between them. CDR3 sequence (DNA): TGTGCCACCAGCAGATGGGAAGGGGACTACGAGCAGTACTTC. Translating it yields CATSRWEGDYEQYF.

The sample holds one count of this clonotype. The rearrangement uses TRBV5-1 and TRBJ2-3; tentatively, D is TRBD2 (7 bases). CDR1 SGHRS and CDR2 YFSETQ come from the germline V gene. Trimming shortened V by 0 bases and J by 6 bases, and 11 bases separated the two germline ends. This CDR3 has 14 residues. Written as DNA, the CDR3 is TGCGCCAGCAGCTTGGCCTGGGGGGGCGATACGCAGTATTTT. Protein: CASSLAWGGDTQYF.

The V and J genes are TRBV27 and TRBJ1-2; TRBD1 is a possible D gene (6 bases). Trimming shortened V by 6 bases and J by 5 bases, and 10 bases separated the two germline ends. Germline loops: CDR1 MNHEY, CDR2 SMNVEV (reference sequence). CDR3 length: 12 residues. In DNA form, the CDR3 reads TGTGCCAGCAGGAAGGGGGGTTATGGCTACACCTTC. Protein sequence: CASRKGGYGYTF.

The genes are TRBV6-5 and TRBJ2-3, with 9 bases that match TRBD1. V was pared by 4 bases and J by 4 bases, with 6 bases of the junction left unmatched. This CDR3 region has 15 residues. CDR1 is MNHEY, CDR2 SVGAGI, per germline. The CDR3 reads CASSWSGTGSDTQYF. In DNA, the CDR3 is TGTGCCAGCAGTTGGTCCGGGACAGGGTCAGATACGCAGTATTTT.

The chain uses TRBV9 and TRBJ1-2, with 7 nucleotides matching TRBD1. The CDR3 is 14 residues long. Germline lookup yields CDR1 SGDLS and CDR2 YYNGEE. V was clipped by 4 bases and J by 4 bases; unmatched bases: 7. CDR3 amino acids: CASSPSGTAYGYTF. CDR3 sequence (DNA): TGTGCCAGCAGCCCATCCGGGACAGCCTATGGCTACACCTTC.

This clonotype was seen only a few times. This sequence joins TRBV6-5 and TRBJ2-3; 8 bases agree with TRBD1. Germline loops: CDR1 MNHEY, CDR2 SVGAGI. The CDR3 covers 16 residues. V lost 6 bases to trimming and J lost 5 bases; unmatched junction nucleotides: 13. CDR3 region: CASSQRRGTGKDTQYF. The CDR3 bases are TGTGCCAGCAGCCAACGGAGAGGGACAGGCAAAGATACGCAGTATTTT.

V gene TRBV5-1 combines with J gene TRBJ2-3, with 12 bases matching TRBD2. From germline, CDR1 is SGHRS and CDR2 YFSETQ. Germline trimming cut 5 bases from V and 7 bases from J; bases unmatched to any gene: 11. The CDR3 runs to 16 residues. CDR3: CASSWSPSGGAYTQYF. CDR3 DNA sequence: TGCGCCAGCAGTTGGTCCCCTAGCGGGGGGGCGTATACGCAGTATTTT.

The chain joins TRBV25-1 to TRBJ2-7; D possibly corresponds to TRBD2 (5 bases). Germline loops: CDR1 MGHDK, CDR2 SYGVNS. The CDR3 totals 15 residues. Trimming took 4 bases from V and 2 from J, leaving 15 bases between them. CDR3 sequence (DNA): TGTGCCAGCAGTGTCATGACCCCGGGGACCTACGAGCAGTACTTC. It encodes CASSVMTPGTYEQYF.

The chain combines TRBV14 with TRBJ1-2; maybe TRBD1 (6 bases). Deletions cut 1 base from V and 2 bases from J, with 11 bases between. CDR3 length: 15 amino acids. Germline V gene lookup returns CDR1 SGHDN and CDR2 FVKESK. CDR3 region: CASSQVHGGNYGYTF. The CDR3 DNA sequence: TGTGCCAGCAGCCAAGTACATGGGGGCAACTATGGCTACACCTTC.

The gene calls are TRBV12-3 or TRBV12-4 and TRBJ1-6; no clear D. CDR3 length: 12 amino acids. Trimming shortened V by 2 bases and J by 12 bases, and 8 bases separated the two germline ends. DNA of the CDR3: TGTGCCAGCAGTTTATATGAGAAACCCCTCCACTTT. This codes for CASSLYEKPLHF.

This chain connects TRBV4-1 to TRBJ1-1; D is perhaps TRBD1 (5 bases). The CDR3 runs to 13 residues. V was cut by 0 bases and J by 5 bases, with 7 bases left in between. Germline V gene sequence: CDR1 MGHRA, CDR2 YSYEKL. The CDR3 DNA is TGCGCCAGCAGCCAAGAGGAGGGGACTGAAGCTTTCTTT. Translated: CASSQEEGTEAFF.

The table lists this clonotype with a few counts. J is TRBJ2-2 and V is TRBV2, with 8 bases that match TRBD1. The J segment lost 8 bases and the V segment lost 7 bases, leaving 3 bases of the junction unmatched. There are 12 residues in the CDR3. The germline gives CDR1 SNHLY, CDR2 FYNNEI. CDR3 DNA: TGTGCCAGCACAGGGGGCGCGGGGGAGCTGTTTTTT. The encoded protein is CASTGGAGELFF.

This clonotype was picked up a small number of times. The V gene is TRBV7-9, the J gene TRBJ2-5; TRBD2 matches at 8 bases. J was trimmed by 1 base and V by 4 bases; bases with no gene match: 5. Per germline, CDR1 SEHNR and CDR2 FQNEAQ (reference sequence). This CDR3 contains 15 residues. In nucleotides, the CDR3 is TGTGCCAGCAGCTCCGTCGGGAGGGGCCAAGAGACCCAGTACTTC. Translating gives CASSSVGRGQETQYF.

The rearrangement uses TRBV4-2 and TRBJ2-7; possible D gene TRBD1, 6 bases. The germline V and J ends were trimmed by 3 bases and 4 bases, with 22 bases remaining between them. The CDR3 loop spans 17 amino acids. CDR1 and CDR2 from the germline V gene are LGHNA and YNFKEQ. This CDR3 reads CASSQEQGTITSYEQYF. The CDR3 nucleotides read TGTGCCAGCAGCCAGGAACAGGGAACTATCACGAGTTACGAGCAGTACTTC.

The chain has TRBV5-1 and TRBJ1-2; tentatively, D is TRBD1 (5 bases). Trimming took 4 bases from V and 6 from J, leaving 19 bases between them. CDR1 and CDR2 (germline): SGHRS, YFSETQ. CDR3 length: 15 residues. CDR3 in DNA: TGCGCCAGCAGCCAGCCCACCTCCGGGACTAATGGCTACACCTTC. Amino acid sequence: CASSQPTSGTNGYTF.

This clonotype was picked up a small number of times. V gene TRBV4-1 combines with J gene TRBJ2-1; possibly TRBD2 for D (6 bases). CDR3 length equals 16 residues. In germline, CDR1 is MGHRA, CDR2 YSYEKL. V was trimmed by 1 base and J by 1 base, leaving 11 bases between them. The CDR3 protein is CASSQGWGESYNEQFF. The CDR3 DNA follows: TGCGCCAGCAGCCAAGGATGGGGGGAGTCCTACAATGAGCAGTTCTTC.

The chain is built from TRBV18 and TRBJ2-3; D may be TRBD1 (6 bases). CDR3 size: 17 residues. The V gene's germline CDR1 is KGHSH and CDR2 LQKENI. V lost 6 bases and J lost 6, with 25 bases in between. This CDR3 is CASSNPGVLGSRDTQYF. CDR3 coding DNA: TGTGCCAGCTCGAACCCAGGGGTACTTGGCAGTAGGGATACGCAGTATTTT. Combining the CDR3 with reference TRBV18 and TRBJ2-3 gives the whole variable domain NAGVMQNPRHLVRRRGQEARLRCSPMKGHSHVYWYRQLPEEGLKFMVYLQKENIIDESGMPKERFSAEFPKEGPSILRIQQVVRGDSAAYFCASSNPGVLGSRDTQYFGPGTRLTVL.

J is TRBJ2-1 and V is TRBV9, with TRBD2 as a possible D gene (5 bases). The length of the CDR3 is 15 residues. Trimming shortened V by 4 bases and J by 6 bases, and 17 bases separated the two germline ends. Germline CDR1 and CDR2: SGDLS and YYNGEE. The CDR3 region is CASSPPTRRGNEQFF. The CDR3 nucleotides are TGTGCCAGCAGCCCTCCGACGCGACGGGGCAATGAGCAGTTCTTC.

This clonotype turned up a few times. The rearrangement joins TRBV5-1 to TRBJ2-1, with 13 nucleotides matching TRBD2. With V trimmed by 4 bases and J by 8 bases, 15 bases remained unmatched. The germline V gene encodes CDR1 SGHRS and CDR2 YFSETQ. The CDR3 covers 18 residues. The CDR3 DNA is TGCGCCAGCAGCCCGCCCGGACTAGCGGGAGATGTTTTGGATGAGCAGTTCTTC. Its translation is CASSPPGLAGDVLDEQFF.

This clonotype occurred a few times. The rearrangement links TRBV7-2 to TRBJ2-7, with D perhaps TRBD2 (6 bases). Trimming left V 4 bases short and J 3 bases short, with 19 bases between. From germline, CDR1 is SGHTA and CDR2 FQGNSA. This CDR3 comprises 16 residues. The CDR3 DNA reads TGTGCCAGCAGCTCCCTTGGGGGAGGCAGCGGCTACGAGCAGTACTTC. Amino acids: CASSSLGGGSGYEQYF.

The chain couples TRBV25-1 to TRBJ1-4; D is uncertain. The CDR3 is made up of 14 amino acids. Per germline, CDR1 MGHDK and CDR2 SYGVNS. V was cut by 4 bases and J by 2 bases, with 8 bases left in between. The CDR3 reads CASSAAGTNEKLFF. Written as DNA, the CDR3 is TGTGCCAGCAGTGCGGCCGGGACTAATGAAAAACTGTTTTTT.

The chain employs TRBV6-2 or TRBV6-3 and TRBJ1-2; 8 positions match TRBD1. The CDR3 runs to 15 residues. Germline V gene lookup returns CDR1 MNHEY and CDR2 SVGEGT. The V segment lost 6 bases and the J segment 4 bases; nucleotides outside the gene matches: 10. The CDR3 loop is CASSPLTGAGYGYTF. In DNA, the CDR3 is TGTGCCAGCAGCCCCCTGACAGGGGCGGGCTATGGCTACACCTTC.

The V and J genes are TRBV6-1 and TRBJ2-1; TRBD2 aligns across 13 bases. In germline, CDR1 is MNHNS, CDR2 SASEGT. The CDR3 runs 16 residues. V shed 5 bases and J 8 bases; nucleotides not matched to a gene: 9. In DNA form, the CDR3 reads TGTGCCAGCAGTCACTCCGGGACTAGCGGGATTGATGAGCAGTTCTTC. Protein product: CASSHSGTSGIDEQFF.

The CDR3 DNA reads as TGTGCCAGCAGCGGGGGGCACGGGAACACTGAAGCTTTCTTT. Its protein product is CASSGGHGNTEAFF. The V gene is TRBV9, the J gene TRBJ1-1; maybe TRBD1 (6 bases). The CDR3 totals 14 residues. V lost 3 bases and J 1 base, leaving 10 bases between the germline ends. The germline CDR1 and CDR2 sequences are SGDLS and YYNGEE.

J is TRBJ1-1 and V is TRBV6-1; D is possibly TRBD1 (6 bases). The V gene lost 4 bases and the J gene lost 6 bases, with 15 bases spanning the gap. Germline CDR1 and CDR2: MNHNS and SASEGT. The CDR3 has 14 amino acids. The CDR3 loop is CASSGGKGVAEAFF. In nucleotides, the CDR3 is TGTGCCAGCAGTGGCGGGAAGGGGGTCGCTGAAGCTTTCTTT.

This clonotype was picked up many times. The chain combines TRBV12-3 or TRBV12-4 with TRBJ2-5; the match to TRBD1 covers 9 bases. With 9 bases clipped from V and 3 bases from J, the junction kept 5 bases outside the gene matches. The CDR3 consists of 13 residues. This CDR3 reads CASTRQGEETQYF. CDR3 DNA sequence: TGTGCCAGTACGAGACAGGGGGAAGAGACCCAGTACTTC.